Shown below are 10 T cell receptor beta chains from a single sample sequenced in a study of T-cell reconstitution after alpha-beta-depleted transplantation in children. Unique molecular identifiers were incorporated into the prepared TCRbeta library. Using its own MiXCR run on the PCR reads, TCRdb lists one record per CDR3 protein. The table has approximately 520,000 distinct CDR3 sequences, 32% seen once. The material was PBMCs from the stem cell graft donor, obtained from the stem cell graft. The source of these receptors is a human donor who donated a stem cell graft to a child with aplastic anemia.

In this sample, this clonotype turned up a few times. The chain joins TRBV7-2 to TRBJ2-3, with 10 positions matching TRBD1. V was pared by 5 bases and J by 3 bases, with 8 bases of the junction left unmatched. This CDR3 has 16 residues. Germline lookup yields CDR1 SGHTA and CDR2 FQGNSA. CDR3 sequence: CASSARTGGKTDTQYF. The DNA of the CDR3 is TGTGCCAGCAGCGCCCGGACAGGGGGAAAAACAGATACGCAGTATTTT.

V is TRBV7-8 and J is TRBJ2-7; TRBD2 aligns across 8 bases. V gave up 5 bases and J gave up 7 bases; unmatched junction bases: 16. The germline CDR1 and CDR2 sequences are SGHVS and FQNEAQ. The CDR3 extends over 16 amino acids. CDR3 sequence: CASSPGGAGGLGEQYF. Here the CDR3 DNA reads TGTGCCAGCAGCCCTGGCGGGGCGGGAGGTCTTGGGGAGCAGTACTTC.

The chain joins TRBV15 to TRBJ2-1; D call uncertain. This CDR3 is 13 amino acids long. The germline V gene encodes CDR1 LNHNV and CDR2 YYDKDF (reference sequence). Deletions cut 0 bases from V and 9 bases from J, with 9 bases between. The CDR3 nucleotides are TGTGCCACCAGCAGAGATCGGGTGGGTGAGCAGTTCTTC. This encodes CATSRDRVGEQFF.

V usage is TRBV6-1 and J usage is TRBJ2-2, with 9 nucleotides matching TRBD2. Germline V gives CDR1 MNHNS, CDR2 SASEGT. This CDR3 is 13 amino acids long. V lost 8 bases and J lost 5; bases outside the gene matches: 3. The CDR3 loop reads CASHSGGTGELFF. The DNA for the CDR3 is TGTGCCAGCCATAGCGGGGGTACCGGGGAGCTGTTTTTT.

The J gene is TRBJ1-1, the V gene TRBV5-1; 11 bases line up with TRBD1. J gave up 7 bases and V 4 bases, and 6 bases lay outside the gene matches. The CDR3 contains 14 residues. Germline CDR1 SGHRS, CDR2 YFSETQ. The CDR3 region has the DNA TGCGCCAGCAGCCAGGACAGGGGGCCAGATGAAGCTTTCTTT. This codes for CASSQDRGPDEAFF.

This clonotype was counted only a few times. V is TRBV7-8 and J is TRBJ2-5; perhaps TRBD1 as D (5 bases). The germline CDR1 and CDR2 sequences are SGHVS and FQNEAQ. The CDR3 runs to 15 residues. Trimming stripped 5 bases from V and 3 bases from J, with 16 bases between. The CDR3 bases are TGTGCCAGCAGCAACGAAGCCTTAGGGGAAGAGACCCAGTACTTC. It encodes CASSNEALGEETQYF.

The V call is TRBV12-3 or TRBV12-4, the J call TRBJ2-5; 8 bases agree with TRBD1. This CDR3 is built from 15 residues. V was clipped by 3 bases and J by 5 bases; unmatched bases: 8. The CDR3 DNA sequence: TGTGCCAGCAGTTTTAGGACAGGGAATATGGAGACCCAGTACTTC. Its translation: CASSFRTGNMETQYF.

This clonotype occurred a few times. CDR3 loop: CASSVAGPPEQFF. The CDR3 DNA reads TGTGCCAGCAGCGTAGCAGGTCCTCCAGAGCAGTTCTTC. This chain joins TRBV9 and TRBJ2-1; no firm D call. The ends were cut back, 0 bases at V and 10 bases at J, with 11 bases in the middle. Germline assignment: CDR1 SGDLS and CDR2 YYNGEE. The CDR3 consists of 13 residues.

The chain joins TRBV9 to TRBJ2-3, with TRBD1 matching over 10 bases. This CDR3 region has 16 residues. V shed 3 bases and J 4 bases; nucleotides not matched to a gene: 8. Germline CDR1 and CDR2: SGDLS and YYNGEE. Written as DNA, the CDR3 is TGTGCCAGCAGCGGTTGGACAGGGGGATCAGCAGATACGCAGTATTTT. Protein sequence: CASSGWTGGSADTQYF.

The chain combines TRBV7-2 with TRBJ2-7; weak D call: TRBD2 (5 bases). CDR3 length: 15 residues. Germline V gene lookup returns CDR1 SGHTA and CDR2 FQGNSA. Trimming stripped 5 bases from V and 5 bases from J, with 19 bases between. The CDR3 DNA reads TGTGCCAGCAGCCCTAGGGTAGGGAGAATTGACGAGCAGTACTTC. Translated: CASSPRVGRIDEQYF.